This T cell receptor beta chain was obtained from a study of shared clonotypes between healthy human individuals (dated by TCRdb to 2020 to 2021). For the study in its entirety: A few men and two women, aged 18 to 49 years, made up the cohort. For each donor, three plates each were used for CD4 naive and CD4 memory, two plates were used for CD8 naive, and one plate was used for CD8 memory. Per donor, leukapheresis produced somewhere between about 0.8 and 9.5 billion PBMCs. Different laboratories and diverse techniques were used to prepare libraries and sequence TCR repertoires, to increase sequencing depth and limit assay-specific biases. Blood TCR repertoires of roughly five healthy adults were deeply sequenced to estimate repertoire size and the extent of clonotype sharing between individuals. The research as a whole found: Pairwise subsampling indicated that sequencing depth was expected to affect the degree of clonotype sharing among donors. Incomplete sequencing was indicated by rarefaction of sorted-subset datasets, despite the large sequencing depth. Clonotypes shared by all four sorted-subset donors showed higher generation probabilities than non-shared clonotypes. The small number of donors limited the genetic and exposure-history diversity represented. Naive subsets generally had larger estimated clonotype richness than memory subsets did. Only blood was sampled, and tissue TCR repertoires likely differ from those in blood. When several donors were compared, the shared fraction of clonotypes was around 5.1% for naive CD4, about 4% for naive CD8, 2% to 2.5% for memory CD4, and approximately 0.4% for memory CD8.

Relative to germline, V is 0 bases shorter and J is 3 bases shorter, with 17 bases between their ends. The CDR1 and CDR2 encoded by the germline V gene are LGHNA and YSLEER. From the cysteine up to the phenylalanine, the CDR3 has a length of 18 residues. Here the CDR3 DNA is all that survives: 54 bases in frame from base 1. This clone was seen a single time. Its antigen has not been determined. No much larger clone is present one base from it, and per-base qualities are unavailable. CD8 naive samples consisted of CD45RO-negative cells that were positively selected for CCR7, yielding a CD45RA+CCR7+ population without TemRA cells. Donors were healthy HIV-negative adults with no recently reported acute infections or vaccinations. Every donor was a Caucasian adult residing in Nashville, Tennessee, USA. After blood collection by leukapheresis, PBMCs were isolated using Ficoll-Histopaque density gradient centrifugation and then cryopreserved in the vapor phase of liquid nitrogen. Analytical flow cytometry was used to check the purity and quantity of each magnetically sorted T cell population. Genomic DNA was isolated from each sorted fraction and quantified by UV absorbance on a Nanodrop 2000c.

TCR CDR3 regions were amplified from genomic DNA by multiplex PCR using the deep immunoSEQ assay. Extracted genomic DNA from each cell subset was distributed evenly across all wells of several immunoSEQ 96-well plates, and each plate was treated as a replicate. For sorted subsets, 150 to 250 ng genomic DNA, equal to tens of thousands of T cell genomes, was loaded into each replicate PCR. The purified libraries were quantified using a Qubit 3.0 fluorometer, sized with a Bioanalyzer 2100, and then quantified again using the KAPA Library Quantification kit. Each immunoSEQ 96-well plate was sequenced on its own single-read 150-cycle Illumina NextSeq 550 flow cell. The authors' analysis ran thus. Because the immunoSEQ output included only junctional sequences and no quality scores, the filtering could not be the same as the filtering used for full-length reads. To assign V/J genes and CDR3, sequences were annotated against IMGT germline references using PyIR, a Python wrapper for IgBLAST v1.9. Reads with weak V/J assignments (E-value above 1e-6), missing CDR3, stop codons, out-of-frame junctions, or ambiguous translated residues were removed. V3J clonotypes were defined as sequences sharing an identical inferred V gene, J gene, and CDR3 amino acid sequence. The percentage overlap between two repertoires was calculated by dividing the number of shared unique clonotypes by the size of the smaller repertoire. RTK rarefaction, the Chao1 estimator, and Recon v2.1 estimates of unobserved clonotypes were used to assess repertoire richness. OLGA was used to compute generation probabilities for all TCRbeta clonotypes that the gDNA method yielded from a handful of donors. Imported from immuneACCESS, the table was reduced by TCRdb to in-frame sequences with V and J called. These copies leave out some clones; in studies compared against another copy, an unresolved V gene accounts for under half, and the cause of the remainder is not known. The V and J calls and clone size are taken from that table; D and trimming were inferred from the DNA. Counted in this sample were about 2 million clones; less than 95% of them appeared once. 1.2% of the sample comes from the top ten.

Recombination connected TRBV4-3 to TRBJ2-2, and TRBD1 may be the D gene, going by 6 matching bases. The origin of this receptor is a man between 18 and 35 years old in good health. The sequenced sample consisted of naive CD8+ T cells sorted from blood. What the cell subset or site label conveys for this sample: CD45RA+CCR7+. The CDR3 corresponds to CASSQDKGDGGHTGELFF. The DNA sequence follows: TGCGCCAGCAGCCAAGATAAGGGGGACGGAGGACACACCGGGGAGCTGTTTTTT.